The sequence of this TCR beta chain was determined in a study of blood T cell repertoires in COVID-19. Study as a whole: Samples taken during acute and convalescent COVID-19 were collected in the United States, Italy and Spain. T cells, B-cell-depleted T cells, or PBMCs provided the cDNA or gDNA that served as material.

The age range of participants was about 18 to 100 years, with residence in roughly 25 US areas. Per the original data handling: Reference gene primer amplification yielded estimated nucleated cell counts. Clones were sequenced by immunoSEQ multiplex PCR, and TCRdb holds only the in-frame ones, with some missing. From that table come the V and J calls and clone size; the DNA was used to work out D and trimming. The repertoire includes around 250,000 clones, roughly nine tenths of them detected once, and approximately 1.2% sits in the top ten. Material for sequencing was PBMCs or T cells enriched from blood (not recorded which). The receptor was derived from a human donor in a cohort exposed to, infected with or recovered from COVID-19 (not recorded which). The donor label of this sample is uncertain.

CDR3 residues: CASSSRRGRGGTEAFF. The CDR3 DNA is TGTGCCAGCAGCTCCCGAAGGGGGAGGGGTGGCACTGAAGCTTTCTTT. This rearrangement joins TRBV11-2 to TRBJ1-1, with D maybe TRBD1 (6 bases). The CDR3 sequence is 16 residues long. Trimming took 4 bases from V and 4 from J, leaving 19 bases between them. Germline values: CDR1 SGHAT, CDR2 FQNNGV.